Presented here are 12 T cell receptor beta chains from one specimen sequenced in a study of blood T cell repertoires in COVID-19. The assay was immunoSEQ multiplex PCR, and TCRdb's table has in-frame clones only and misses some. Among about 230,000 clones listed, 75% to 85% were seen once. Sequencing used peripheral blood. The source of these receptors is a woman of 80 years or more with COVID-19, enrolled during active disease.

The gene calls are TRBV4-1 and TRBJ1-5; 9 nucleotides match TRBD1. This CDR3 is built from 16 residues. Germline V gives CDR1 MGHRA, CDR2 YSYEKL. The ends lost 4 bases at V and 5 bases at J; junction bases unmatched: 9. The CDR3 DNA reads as TGCGCCAGCAGCCCCTCCGGGACAGGGAAGGATCAGCCCCAGCATTTT. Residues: CASSPSGTGKDQPQHF.

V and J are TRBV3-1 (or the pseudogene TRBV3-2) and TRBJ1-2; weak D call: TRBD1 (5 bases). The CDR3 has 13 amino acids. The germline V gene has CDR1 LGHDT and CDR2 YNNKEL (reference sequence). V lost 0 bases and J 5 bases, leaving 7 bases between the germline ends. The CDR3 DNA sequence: TGTGCCAGCAGCCAAGACGGGGGTTATGGCTACACCTTC. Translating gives CASSQDGGYGYTF.

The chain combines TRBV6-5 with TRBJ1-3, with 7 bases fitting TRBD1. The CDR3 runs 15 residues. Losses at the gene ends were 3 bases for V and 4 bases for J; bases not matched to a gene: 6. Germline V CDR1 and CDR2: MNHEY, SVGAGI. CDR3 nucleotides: TGTGCCAGCAGTTATAAGGGGGCGAGGGGAAACACCATATATTTT. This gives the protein CASSYKGARGNTIYF.

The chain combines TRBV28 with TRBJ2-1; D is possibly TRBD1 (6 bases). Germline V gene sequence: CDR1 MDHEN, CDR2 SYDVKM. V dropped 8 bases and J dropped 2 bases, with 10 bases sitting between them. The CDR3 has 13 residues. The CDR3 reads CASRGQPYNEQFF. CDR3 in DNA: TGTGCCAGCCGAGGACAGCCCTACAATGAGCAGTTCTTC.

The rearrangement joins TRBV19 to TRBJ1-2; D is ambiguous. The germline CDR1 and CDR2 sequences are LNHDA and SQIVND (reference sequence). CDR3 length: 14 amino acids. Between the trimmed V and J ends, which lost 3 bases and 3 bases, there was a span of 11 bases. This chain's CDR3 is CASSIRHADYGYTF. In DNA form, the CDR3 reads TGTGCCAGTAGTATTCGACACGCCGACTATGGCTACACCTTC.

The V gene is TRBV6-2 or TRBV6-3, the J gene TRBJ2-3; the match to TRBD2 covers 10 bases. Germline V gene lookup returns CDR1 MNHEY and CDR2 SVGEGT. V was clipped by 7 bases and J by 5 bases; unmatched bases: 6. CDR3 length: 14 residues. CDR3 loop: CASNPRLAGDTQYF. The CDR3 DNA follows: TGTGCCAGCAACCCGAGACTAGCGGGAGATACGCAGTATTTT.

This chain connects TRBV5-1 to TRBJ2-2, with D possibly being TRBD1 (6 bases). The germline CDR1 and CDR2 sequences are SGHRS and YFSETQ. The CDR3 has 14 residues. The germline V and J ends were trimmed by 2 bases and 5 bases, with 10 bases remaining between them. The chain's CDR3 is CASSLTGKTGELFF. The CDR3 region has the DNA TGCGCCAGCAGCTTAACAGGGAAAACCGGGGAGCTGTTTTTT.

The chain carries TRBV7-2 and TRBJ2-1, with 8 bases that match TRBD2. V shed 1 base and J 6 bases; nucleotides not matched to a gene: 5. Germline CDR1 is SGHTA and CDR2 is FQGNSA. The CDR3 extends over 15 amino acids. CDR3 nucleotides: TGTGCCAGCAGCTTAGACGGCGGGAGGTCCAATGAGCAGTTCTTC. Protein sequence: CASSLDGGRSNEQFF.

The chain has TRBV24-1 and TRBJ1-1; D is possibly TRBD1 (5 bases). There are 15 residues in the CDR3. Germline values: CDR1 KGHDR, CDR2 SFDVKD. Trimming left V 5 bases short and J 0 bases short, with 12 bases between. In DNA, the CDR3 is TGTGCCACCAGTGCAGGGCCGGAGATGAACACTGAAGCTTTCTTT. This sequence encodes CATSAGPEMNTEAFF.

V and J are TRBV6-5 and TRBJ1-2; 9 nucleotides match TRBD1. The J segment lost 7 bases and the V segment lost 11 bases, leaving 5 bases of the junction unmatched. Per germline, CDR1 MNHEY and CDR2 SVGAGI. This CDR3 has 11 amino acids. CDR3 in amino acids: CARGQGAGYTF. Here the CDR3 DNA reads TGTGCCCGGGGACAGGGAGCTGGCTACACCTTC.

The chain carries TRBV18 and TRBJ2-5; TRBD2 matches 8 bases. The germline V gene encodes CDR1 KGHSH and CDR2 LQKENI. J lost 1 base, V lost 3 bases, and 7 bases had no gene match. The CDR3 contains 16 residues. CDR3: CASSPTSAGGQETQYF. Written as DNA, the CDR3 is TGTGCCAGCTCACCGACGTCTGCGGGAGGCCAAGAGACCCAGTACTTC.

The CDR3 here is CASSPPRRGYTF. In nucleotides, the CDR3 is TGTGCCAGCAGCCCCCCCCGCAGAGGCTACACCTTC. The gene calls are TRBV21-1 and TRBJ1-2; the DNA was not compared with TRBD1, the D call given in the table. TRBV21-1 represents a pseudogene. This CDR3 has 12 amino acids.